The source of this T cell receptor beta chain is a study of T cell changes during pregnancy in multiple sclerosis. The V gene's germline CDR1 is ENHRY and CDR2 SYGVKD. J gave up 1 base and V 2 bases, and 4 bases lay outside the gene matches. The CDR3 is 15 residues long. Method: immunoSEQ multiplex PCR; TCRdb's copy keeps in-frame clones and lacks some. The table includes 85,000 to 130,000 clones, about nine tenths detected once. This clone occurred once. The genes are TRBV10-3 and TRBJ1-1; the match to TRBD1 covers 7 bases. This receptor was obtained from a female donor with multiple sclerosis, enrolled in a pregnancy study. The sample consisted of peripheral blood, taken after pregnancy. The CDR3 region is CAISENGQANTEAFF. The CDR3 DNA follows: TGTGCCATCAGTGAGAACGGACAGGCGAACACTGAAGCTTTCTTT.